Listed below are T cell receptor beta chains from one sample, sequenced in a study of blood T cell repertoires in COVID-19. The assay was immunoSEQ multiplex PCR, and TCRdb's table has in-frame clones only and misses some. This sample has a few hundred thousand clones, with 75% to 90% found just once. The sequenced sample consisted of PBMCs or T cells enriched from blood (not recorded which). The source of these receptors is a woman aged 40 to 55 who had been exposed to COVID-19. Each CDR3 is given with its conserved first and last residue. D genes are given only for firm matches. The size entry is marked missing in some rows and otherwise reads once, few, many or a size class.

D	size	V	J	DNA	CDR3
NA	NA	TRBV12-1	TRBJ2-2	TGTGCCAGCAGCTCCCCCTACAGGGACGCGGGTCTAACCGGGGAGCTGTTTTTT	CASSSPYRDAGLTGELFF
NA	NA	TRBV7-9	TRBJ2-1	TGTGCCAGCAGCCCGAGCGGGCTAGCCTACAATGAGCAGTTCTTC	CASSPSGLAYNEQFF
NA	NA	TRBV28	TRBJ1-2	TGTGCCAGCAGCAGCCCGGACAGTAACTATGGCTACACCTTC	CASSSPDSNYGYTF
TRBD2	NA	TRBV7-2	TRBJ2-2	TGTGCCAGCAGCTTTACTAGCGGGAGTACCGGGGAGCTGTTTTTT	CASSFTSGSTGELFF
NA	NA	TRBV5-4	TRBJ2-1	TGTGCCAGCAGCTTGGGACAGGTCGGGCACAATGAGCAGTTCTTC	CASSLGQVGHNEQFF
NA	NA	TRBV15	TRBJ2-7	TGTGCCACCAGCAGAGATCGGGCAGGGAAGGAGCAGTACTTC	CATSRDRAGKEQYF
NA	few	TRBV10-3	TRBJ1-1	TGTGCCATCACCGGAACGGGGGACACTGAAGCTTTCTTT	CAITGTGDTEAFF
NA	NA	TRBV7-2	TRBJ2-1	TGTGCCAGCAGCTTTGGGGGGTTGGGCAATGAGCAGTTCTTC	CASSFGGLGNEQFF
TRBD2	NA	TRBV9	TRBJ2-3	TGTGCCAGCAGCCCTAGCGGGGGGTTCACAGATACGCAGTATTTT	CASSPSGGFTDTQYF
TRBD1	NA	TRBV7-2	TRBJ1-5	TGTGCCAGCAGCGTAGAGGGGGCAAGCATTCAGCCCCAGCATTTT	CASSVEGASIQPQHF
NA	NA	TRBV7-9	TRBJ1-5	TGTGCCAGCAGCTTAGCCGAGGGAGCATATCAGCCCCAGCATTTT	CASSLAEGAYQPQHF
TRBD2	NA	TRBV7-9	TRBJ2-1	TGTGCCAGCAGCCGTGAACCGGGACTAGCGTCCTACAATGAGCAGTTCTTC	CASSREPGLASYNEQFF
NA	NA	TRBV13	TRBJ1-5	TGTGCCAGCAGCTCTGTCAGGGAAAGACCCCAGCATTTT	CASSSVRERPQHF
TRBD2	once	TRBV7-2	TRBJ2-5	TGTGCCAGCAGCTTAGCTCCCTGGGCTAGCGGGGGCCGAGGGGAGACCCAGTACTTC	CASSLAPWASGGRGETQYF